This TCR beta chain stems from a study of blood T cell repertoires in COVID-19. Study details: There were acute and convalescent COVID-19 samples, and they came from the United States, Italy and Spain.

The assay was immunoSEQ multiplex PCR, and TCRdb's table has in-frame clones only and misses some. This table holds 70,000 to 80,000 clones, roughly 90% found once. Germline V gene data show CDR1 as SGHRS and CDR2 as YFSETQ. The CDR3 has 12 residues. V was pared by 3 bases and J by 11 bases, with 6 bases of the junction left unmatched. The TCR was taken from a man older than 75 in a cohort sampled during active COVID-19. Sequencing was performed on peripheral blood. This chain joins TRBV5-1 and TRBJ1-1; 8 bases align to TRBD1. DNA of the CDR3: TGCGCCAGCAGCTCCGGACAGGGTGTGGCTTTCTTT. This translates into CASSSGQGVAFF.